This T cell receptor beta chain appears in the sequencing data of a study of cytomegalovirus exposure and HLA in healthy donors. The overall study: There were over 350 genotyped donors. Of these, roughly 80% fell in the genetic ancestry cluster associated with self-reported Caucasian donors.

The germline V gene encodes CDR1 SGDLS and CDR2 YYNGEE. The CDR3 spans 15 residues. With 0 bases clipped from V and 8 bases from J, the junction kept 4 bases outside the gene matches. The PCR employed 60 Vbeta primers together with 13 Jbeta primers. Profiled with immunoSEQ multiplex PCR; TCRdb holds only in-frame clones, not every one. The sample shows 150,000 to 200,000 clones, roughly 77% of them seen only once. The chain recombines TRBV9 with TRBJ1-6, with TRBD1 matching over 8 bases. Sequenced sample: PBMCs. The sequence was obtained from a woman aged 40 to 50 in good health and CMV-seropositive. In DNA, the CDR3 is TGTGCCAGCAGCGTAGGGCCGACAGGGGATTCACCCCTCCACTTT. Amino acids: CASSVGPTGDSPLHF.